The T cell receptor beta chain described here comes from a study of shared clonotypes between healthy human individuals. Study conclusions and caveats: Relative to clonotypes present in all four donors, those not shared had lower generation probabilities. Rarefaction exposed incomplete sorted-subset sequencing despite large depth.

Recent acute infections and vaccinations were absent in the healthy HIV-negative adult donors. The method was immunoSEQ multiplex PCR; TCRdb's version includes in-frame clones alone and lacks a portion of them. The sample lists around 1.1 million clones, around 78% occurring once. A few counts support this clone. Its antigen is unidentified. CDR1 is SGHNT, CDR2 YYREEE, per germline (reference sequence). Between the trimmed V and J ends, which lost 4 bases and 7 bases, there was a span of 11 bases. This CDR3 contains 13 residues. The TCR sequence derives from a young man in good health. Some clones in this sample may be carry-over from other donors' samples. The specimen sequenced was memory CD4+ T cells from PBMCs. Subset given: CD45RA-negative fraction. This chain links TRBV5-4 with TRBJ2-2; D may be TRBD2 (5 bases). The CDR3 reads CASSRDRDGELFF. In nucleotides, the CDR3 is TGTGCCAGCAGCCGAGACCGGGACGGGGAGCTGTTTTTT.